This T cell receptor (beta chain) was retrieved from a study of blood T cell repertoires in COVID-19. The wider study: T cells, B-cell-depleted T cells, or PBMCs supplied cDNA or gDNA.

TCRdb keeps only in-frame clones here, not all; method: immunoSEQ multiplex PCR. The data contain 120,000 to 150,000 clones, about 82% of them singletons. Trimming cost V 8 bases and J 1 base, with 10 bases left between them. Germline CDR1 is WNHNN and CDR2 is SYGVQD (reference sequence). The CDR3 totals 13 residues. This clone turned up a few times. This rearrangement joins TRBV10-1 to TRBJ2-3; D might be TRBD2 (6 bases). Input material: peripheral blood. The clonotype comes from a woman in her thirties or forties with active or convalescent COVID-19. The CDR3 region has the DNA TGCGCCAGCCGGGACTGGGGCACAGATACGCAGTATTTT. This sequence encodes CASRDWGTDTQYF.